What follows describes a single T cell receptor beta chain. The entry originates in a study of Graves' ophthalmopathy and Graves' hyperthyroidism. On the study more broadly: There was a collection of peripheral blood at initial diagnosis, before any treatment.

There are 14 residues in the CDR3. Germline CDR1 is SEHNR and CDR2 is FQNEAQ (reference sequence). Trimming removed 5 bases at V and 0 bases at J, with 8 bases between. Amplified TCR beta CDR3 regions were obtained using RNA transcripts as template. The first-round RT-PCR employed HTBI primers together with the Qiagen OneStep RT-PCR kit. A multiplex PCR was then performed as the second round. A single record per CDR3 protein comes from TCRdb applying MiXCR to the multiplex PCR reads. The sample yields roughly 220,000 distinct CDR3 sequences, around 50% seen once. The sequencing input was peripheral blood. This TCR was sampled from an adult man with Graves' ophthalmopathy. The genes are TRBV7-9 and TRBJ1-5, with D possibly matching TRBD1 (5 bases). Here the CDR3 reads CASSTTASNQPQHF. Here the CDR3 DNA reads TGTGCCAGCAGCACGACAGCTAGCAATCAGCCCCAGCATTTT.